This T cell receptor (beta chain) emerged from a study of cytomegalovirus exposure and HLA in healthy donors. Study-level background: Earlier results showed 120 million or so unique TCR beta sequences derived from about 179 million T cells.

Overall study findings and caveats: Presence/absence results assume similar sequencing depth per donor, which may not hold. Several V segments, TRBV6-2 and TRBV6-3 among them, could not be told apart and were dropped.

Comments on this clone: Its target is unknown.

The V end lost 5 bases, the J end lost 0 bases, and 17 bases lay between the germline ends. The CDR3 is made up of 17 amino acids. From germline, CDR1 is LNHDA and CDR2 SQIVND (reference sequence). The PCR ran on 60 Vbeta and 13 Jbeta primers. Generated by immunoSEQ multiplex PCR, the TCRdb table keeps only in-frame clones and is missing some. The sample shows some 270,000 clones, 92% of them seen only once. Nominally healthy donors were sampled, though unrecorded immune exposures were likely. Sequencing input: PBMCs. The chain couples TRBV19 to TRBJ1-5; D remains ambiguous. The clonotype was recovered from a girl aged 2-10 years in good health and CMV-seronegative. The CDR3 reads CASSSHGGPNSNQPQHF. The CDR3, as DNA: TGTGCCAGTAGTTCACATGGTGGGCCAAATAGCAATCAGCCCCAGCATTTT.